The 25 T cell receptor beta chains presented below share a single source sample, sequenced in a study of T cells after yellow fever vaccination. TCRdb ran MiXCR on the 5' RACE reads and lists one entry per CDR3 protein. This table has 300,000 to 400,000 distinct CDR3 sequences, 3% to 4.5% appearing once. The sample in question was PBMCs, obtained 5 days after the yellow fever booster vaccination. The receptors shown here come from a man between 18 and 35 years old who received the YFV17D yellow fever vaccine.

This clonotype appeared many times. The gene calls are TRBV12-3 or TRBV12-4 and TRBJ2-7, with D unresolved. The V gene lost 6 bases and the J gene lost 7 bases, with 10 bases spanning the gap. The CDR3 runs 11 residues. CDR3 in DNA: TGTGCCAGCAGGGGGAACGAGGAGCAGTACTTC. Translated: CASRGNEEQYF.

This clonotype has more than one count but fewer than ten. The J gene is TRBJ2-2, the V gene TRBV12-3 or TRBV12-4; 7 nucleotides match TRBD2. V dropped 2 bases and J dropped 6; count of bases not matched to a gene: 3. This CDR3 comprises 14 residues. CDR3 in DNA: TGTGCCAGCAGTTTACGACTAGCCCCCGGGGAGCTGTTTTTT. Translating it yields CASSLRLAPGELFF.

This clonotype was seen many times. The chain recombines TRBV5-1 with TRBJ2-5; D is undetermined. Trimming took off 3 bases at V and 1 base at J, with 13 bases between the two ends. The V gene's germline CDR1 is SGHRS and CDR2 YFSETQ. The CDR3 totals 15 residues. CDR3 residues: CASSSPGGGQETQYF. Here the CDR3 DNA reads TGCGCCAGCAGCTCGCCGGGCGGCGGCCAAGAGACCCAGTACTTC.

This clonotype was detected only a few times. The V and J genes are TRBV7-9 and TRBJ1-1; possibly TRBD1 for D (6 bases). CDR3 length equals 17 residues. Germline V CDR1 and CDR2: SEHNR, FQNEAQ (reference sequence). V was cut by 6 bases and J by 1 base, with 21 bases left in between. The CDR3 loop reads CASSPKPYRVKNTEAFF. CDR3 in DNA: TGTGCCAGCAGTCCAAAACCTTACAGGGTAAAGAACACTGAAGCTTTCTTT. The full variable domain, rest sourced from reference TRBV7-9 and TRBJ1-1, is DTGVSQNPRHKITKRGQNVTFRCDPISEHNRLYWYRQTLGQGPEFLTYFQNEAQLEKSRLLSDRFSAERPKGSFSTLEIQRTEQGDSAMYLCASSPKPYRVKNTEAFFGQGTRLTVV.

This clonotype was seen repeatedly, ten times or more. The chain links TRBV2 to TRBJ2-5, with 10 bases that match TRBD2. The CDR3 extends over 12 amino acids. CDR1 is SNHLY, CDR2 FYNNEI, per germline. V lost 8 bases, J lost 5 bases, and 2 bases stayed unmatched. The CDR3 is CASSTSGETQYF. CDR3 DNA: TGTGCCAGCTCGACTAGCGGGGAGACCCAGTACTTC. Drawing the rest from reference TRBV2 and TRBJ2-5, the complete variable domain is EPEVTQTPSHQVTQMGQEVILRCVPISNHLYFYWYRQILGQKVEFLVSFYNNEISEKSEIFDDQFSVERPDGSNFTLKIRSTKLEDSAMYFCASSTSGETQYFGPGTRLLVL.

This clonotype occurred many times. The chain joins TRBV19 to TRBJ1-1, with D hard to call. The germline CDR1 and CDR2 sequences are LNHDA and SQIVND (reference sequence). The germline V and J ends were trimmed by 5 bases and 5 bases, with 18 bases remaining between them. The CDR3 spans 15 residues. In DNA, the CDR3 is TGTGCCAGTAGTCCCCCGACCCGGGTGCTGACTGAAGCTTTCTTT. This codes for CASSPPTRVLTEAFF. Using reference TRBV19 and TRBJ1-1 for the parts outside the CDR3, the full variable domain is DGGITQSPKYLFRKEGQNVTLSCEQNLNHDAMYWYRQDPGQGLRLIYYSQIVNDFQKGDIAEGYSVSREKKESFPLTVTSAQKNPTAFYLCASSPPTRVLTEAFFGQGTRLTVV.

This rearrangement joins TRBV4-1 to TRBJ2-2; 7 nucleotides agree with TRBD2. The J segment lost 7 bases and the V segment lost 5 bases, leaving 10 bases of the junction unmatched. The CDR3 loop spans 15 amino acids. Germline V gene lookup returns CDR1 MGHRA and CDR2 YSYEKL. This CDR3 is CASSSSGEGSGELFF. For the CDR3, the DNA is TGCGCCAGCAGCTCATCGGGGGAGGGTAGCGGGGAGCTGTTTTTT.

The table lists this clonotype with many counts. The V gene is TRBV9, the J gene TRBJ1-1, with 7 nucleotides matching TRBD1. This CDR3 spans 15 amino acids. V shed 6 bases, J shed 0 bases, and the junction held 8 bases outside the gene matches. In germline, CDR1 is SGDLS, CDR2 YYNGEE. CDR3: CASTPRDRLNTEAFF. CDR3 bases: TGTGCCAGCACCCCGAGGGACAGACTGAACACTGAAGCTTTCTTT.

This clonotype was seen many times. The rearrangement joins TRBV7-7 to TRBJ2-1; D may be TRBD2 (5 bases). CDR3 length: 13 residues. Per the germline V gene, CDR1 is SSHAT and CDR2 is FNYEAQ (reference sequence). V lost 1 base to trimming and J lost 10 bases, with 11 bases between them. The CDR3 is CASSLGLAAEQFF. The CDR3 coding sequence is TGTGCCAGCAGCTTAGGGCTAGCCGCCGAGCAGTTCTTC.

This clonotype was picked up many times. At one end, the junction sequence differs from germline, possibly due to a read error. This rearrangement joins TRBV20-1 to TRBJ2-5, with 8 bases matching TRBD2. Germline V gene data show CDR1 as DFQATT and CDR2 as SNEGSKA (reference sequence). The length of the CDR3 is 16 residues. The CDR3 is CSARDLQRGYQETQYF. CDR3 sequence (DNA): TGTAGTGCTAGAGATCTGCAGCGGGGGTACCAAGAGACCCAGTACTTC.

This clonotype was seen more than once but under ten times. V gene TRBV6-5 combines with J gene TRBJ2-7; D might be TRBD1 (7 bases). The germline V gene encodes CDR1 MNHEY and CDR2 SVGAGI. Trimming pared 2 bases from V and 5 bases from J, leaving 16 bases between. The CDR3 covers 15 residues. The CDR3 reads CASSYGRGDRNEQYF. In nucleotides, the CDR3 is TGTGCCAGCAGTTACGGCAGGGGGGATAGGAACGAGCAGTACTTC.

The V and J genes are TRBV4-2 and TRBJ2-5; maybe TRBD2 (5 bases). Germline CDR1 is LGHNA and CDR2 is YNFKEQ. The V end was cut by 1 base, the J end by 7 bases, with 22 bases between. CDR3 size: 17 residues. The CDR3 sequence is CASSQGADFRAAGTQYF. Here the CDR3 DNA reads TGTGCCAGCAGCCAAGGCGCCGATTTTAGGGCCGCGGGGACCCAGTACTTC.

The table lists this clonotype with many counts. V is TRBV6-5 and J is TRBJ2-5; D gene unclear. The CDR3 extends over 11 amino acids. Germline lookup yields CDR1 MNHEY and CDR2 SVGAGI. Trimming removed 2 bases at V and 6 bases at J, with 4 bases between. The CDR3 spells CASSYVKTQYF. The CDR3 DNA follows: TGTGCCAGCAGTTACGTAAAGACCCAGTACTTC.

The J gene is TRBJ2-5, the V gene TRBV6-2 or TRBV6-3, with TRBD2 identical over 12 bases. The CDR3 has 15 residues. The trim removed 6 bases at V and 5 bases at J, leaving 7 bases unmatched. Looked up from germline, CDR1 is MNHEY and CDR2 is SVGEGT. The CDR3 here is CASSRRLAGVETQYF. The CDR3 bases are TGTGCCAGCAGCCGCCGACTAGCGGGGGTGGAGACCCAGTACTTC.

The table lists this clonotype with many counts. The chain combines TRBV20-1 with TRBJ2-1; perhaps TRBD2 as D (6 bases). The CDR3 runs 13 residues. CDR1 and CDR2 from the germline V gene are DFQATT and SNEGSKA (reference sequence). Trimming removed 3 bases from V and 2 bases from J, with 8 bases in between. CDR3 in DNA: TGCAGTGCTAGCGGGGAGGCCTACAATGAGCAGTTCTTC. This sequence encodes CSASGEAYNEQFF.

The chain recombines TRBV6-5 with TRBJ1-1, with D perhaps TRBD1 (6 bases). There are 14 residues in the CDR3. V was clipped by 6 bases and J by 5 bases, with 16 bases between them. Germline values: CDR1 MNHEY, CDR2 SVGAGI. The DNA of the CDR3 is TGTGCCAGCAGCCCCGGGGGGCCTGGGACTGAAGCTTTCTTT. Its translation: CASSPGGPGTEAFF.

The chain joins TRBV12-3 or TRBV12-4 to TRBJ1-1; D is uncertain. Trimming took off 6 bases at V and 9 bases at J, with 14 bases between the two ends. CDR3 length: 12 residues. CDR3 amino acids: CASRLVRTKAFF. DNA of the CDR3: TGTGCCAGCAGACTAGTCCGGACTAAAGCTTTCTTT.

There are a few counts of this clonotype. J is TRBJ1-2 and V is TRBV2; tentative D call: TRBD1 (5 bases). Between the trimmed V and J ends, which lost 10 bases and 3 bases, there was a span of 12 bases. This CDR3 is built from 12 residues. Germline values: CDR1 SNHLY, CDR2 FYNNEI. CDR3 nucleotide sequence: TGTGCCAAGAAAACAGGACACTATGGCTACACCTTC. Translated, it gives CAKKTGHYGYTF.

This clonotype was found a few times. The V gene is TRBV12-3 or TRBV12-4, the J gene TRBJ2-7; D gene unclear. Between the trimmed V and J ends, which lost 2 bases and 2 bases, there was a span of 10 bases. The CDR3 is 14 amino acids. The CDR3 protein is CASSLRPGAYEQYF. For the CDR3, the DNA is TGTGCCAGCAGTTTACGGCCGGGTGCCTACGAGCAGTACTTC.

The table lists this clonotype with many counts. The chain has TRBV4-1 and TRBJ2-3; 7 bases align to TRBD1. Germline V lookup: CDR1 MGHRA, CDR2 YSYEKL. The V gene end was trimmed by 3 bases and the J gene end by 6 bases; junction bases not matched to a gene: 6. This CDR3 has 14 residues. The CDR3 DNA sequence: TGCGCCAGCAGCCATCCAGGGGGTCAGGATACGCAGTATTTT. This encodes CASSHPGGQDTQYF.

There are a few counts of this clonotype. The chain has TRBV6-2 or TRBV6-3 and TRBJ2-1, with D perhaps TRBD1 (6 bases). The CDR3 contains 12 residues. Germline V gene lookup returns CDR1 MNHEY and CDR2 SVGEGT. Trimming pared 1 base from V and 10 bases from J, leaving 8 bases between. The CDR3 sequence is CASSYWTDEQFF. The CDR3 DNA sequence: TGTGCCAGCAGTTACTGGACAGACGAGCAGTTCTTC.

CDR3 region: CSVARGADYGYTF. The CDR3 nucleotides read TGCAGCGTTGCTCGGGGTGCGGACTATGGCTACACCTTC. This rearrangement joins TRBV29-1 to TRBJ1-2, with D uncertain. This CDR3 contains 13 residues. Germline CDR1 reads SQVTM; CDR2 reads ANQGSEA. Trimming cost V 4 bases and J 3 bases, with 12 bases left between them.

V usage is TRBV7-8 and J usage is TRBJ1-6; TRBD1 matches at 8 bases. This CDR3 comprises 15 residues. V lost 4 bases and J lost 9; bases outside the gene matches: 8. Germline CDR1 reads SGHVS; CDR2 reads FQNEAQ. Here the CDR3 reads CASSSDRVEISPLHF. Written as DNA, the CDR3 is TGTGCCAGCAGCTCGGACAGGGTGGAGATTTCACCCCTCCACTTT.

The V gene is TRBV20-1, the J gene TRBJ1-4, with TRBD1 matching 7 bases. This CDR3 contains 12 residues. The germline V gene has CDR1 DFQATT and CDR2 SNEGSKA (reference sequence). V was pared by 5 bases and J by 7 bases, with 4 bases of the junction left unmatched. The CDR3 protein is CSAARQGEKLFF. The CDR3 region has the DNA TGCAGTGCTGCCCGACAGGGTGAAAAACTGTTTTTT.

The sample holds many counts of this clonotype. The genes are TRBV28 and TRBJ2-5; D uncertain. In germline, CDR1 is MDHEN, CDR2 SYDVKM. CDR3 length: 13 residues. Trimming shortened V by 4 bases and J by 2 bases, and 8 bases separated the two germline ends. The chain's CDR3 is CASSSTEQETQYF. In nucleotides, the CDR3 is TGTGCCAGCAGTTCGACTGAGCAAGAGACCCAGTACTTC.